The sequence of this TCR beta chain was determined in a study of identical twins. Study results and limitations: Recombination models fit unrelated individuals' TCR alpha sharing but underestimated twins'. Donors were not followed over many years; analysis was cross-sectional.

The CDR3 sequence is 14 residues long. V was shortened by 6 bases and J by 1 base, with 10 bases between the two germline ends. CDR1 is MDHEN and CDR2 is SYDVKM in the germline V gene. This clonotype was detected only a few times. The antigen remains unidentified. MiXCR, run by TCRdb on the 5' RACE reads, gives a single entry per CDR3 protein. The sample includes 1,800,000 or so distinct CDR3 sequences, about 32% seen only once; the top ten take around 0.25%. This sequence was found in a newborn girl in good health. Sequenced input: cord blood. The gene calls are TRBV28 and TRBJ1-5; weak D call: TRBD1 (6 bases). The CDR3 loop is CASRIDRSNQPQHF. The CDR3 DNA is TGTGCCAGCAGAATCGACAGGAGCAATCAGCCCCAGCATTTT.